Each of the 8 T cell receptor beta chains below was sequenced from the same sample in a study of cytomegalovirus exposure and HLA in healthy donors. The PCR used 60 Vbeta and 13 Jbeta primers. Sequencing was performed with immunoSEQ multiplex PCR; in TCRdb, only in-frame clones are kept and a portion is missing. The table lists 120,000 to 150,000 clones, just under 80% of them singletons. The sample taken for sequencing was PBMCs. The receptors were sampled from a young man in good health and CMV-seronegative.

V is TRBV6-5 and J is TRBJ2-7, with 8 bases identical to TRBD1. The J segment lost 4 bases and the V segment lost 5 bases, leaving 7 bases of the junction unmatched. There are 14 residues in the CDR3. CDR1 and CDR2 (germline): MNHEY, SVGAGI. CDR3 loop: CASSQITGGYEQYF. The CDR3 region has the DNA TGTGCCAGCAGTCAAATCACAGGGGGGTACGAGCAGTACTTC.

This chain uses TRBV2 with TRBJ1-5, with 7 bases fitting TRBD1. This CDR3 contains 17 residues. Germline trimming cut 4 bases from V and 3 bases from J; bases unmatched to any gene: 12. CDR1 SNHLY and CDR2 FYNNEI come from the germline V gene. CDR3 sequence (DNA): TGTGCCAGCAGTGTAGCTACAGGGGACGGTCCCAATCAGCCCCAGCATTTT. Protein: CASSVATGDGPNQPQHF. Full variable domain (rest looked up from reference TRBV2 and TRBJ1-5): EPEVTQTPSHQVTQMGQEVILRCVPISNHLYFYWYRQILGQKVEFLVSFYNNEISEKSEIFDDQFSVERPDGSNFTLKIRSTKLEDSAMYFCASSVATGDGPNQPQHFGDGTRLSIL.

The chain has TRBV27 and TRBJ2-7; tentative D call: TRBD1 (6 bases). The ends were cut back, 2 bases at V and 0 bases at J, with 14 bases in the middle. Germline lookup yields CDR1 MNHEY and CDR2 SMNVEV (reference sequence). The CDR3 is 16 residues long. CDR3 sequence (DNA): TGTGCCAGCAGTTTAAGTTGGGACACGCTCTCCTACGAGCAGTACTTC. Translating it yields CASSLSWDTLSYEQYF.

CDR3 loop: CASSRPGQGAYKGYTF. The CDR3 coding sequence is TGTGCCAGTAGTCGACCGGGACAGGGGGCATATAAAGGCTACACCTTC. This rearrangement joins TRBV19 to TRBJ1-2; the match to TRBD1 covers 12 bases. The CDR3 consists of 16 residues. Germline V CDR1 and CDR2: LNHDA, SQIVND (reference sequence). The junction had 12 bases not matched to a gene; V was cut back by 5 bases and J by 8 bases.

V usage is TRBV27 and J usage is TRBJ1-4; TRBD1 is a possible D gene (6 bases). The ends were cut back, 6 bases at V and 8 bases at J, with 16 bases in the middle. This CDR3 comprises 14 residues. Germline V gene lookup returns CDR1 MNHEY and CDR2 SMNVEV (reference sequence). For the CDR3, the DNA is TGTGCCAGCAGAACTACAGGGACCGGCGAAAAACTGTTTTTT. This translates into CASRTTGTGEKLFF. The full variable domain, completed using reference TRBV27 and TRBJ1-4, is EAQVTQNPRYLITVTGKKLTVTCSQNMNHEYMSWYRQDPGLGLRQIYYSMNVEVTDKGDVPEGYKVSRKEKRNFPLILESPSPNQTSLYFCASRTTGTGEKLFFGSGTQLSVL.

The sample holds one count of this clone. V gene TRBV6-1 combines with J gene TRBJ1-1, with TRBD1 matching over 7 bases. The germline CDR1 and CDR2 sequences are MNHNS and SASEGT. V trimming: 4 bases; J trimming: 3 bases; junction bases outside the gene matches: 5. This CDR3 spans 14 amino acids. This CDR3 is CASSGTGLYTEAFF. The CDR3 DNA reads TGTGCCAGCAGTGGGACAGGTCTGTACACTGAAGCTTTCTTT.

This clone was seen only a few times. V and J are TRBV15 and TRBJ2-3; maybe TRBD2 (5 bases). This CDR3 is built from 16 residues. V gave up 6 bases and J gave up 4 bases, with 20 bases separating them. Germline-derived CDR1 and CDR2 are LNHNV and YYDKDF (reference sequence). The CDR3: CATSSTSGGGADTQYF. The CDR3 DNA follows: TGTGCCACCAGTTCAACCTCTGGAGGTGGGGCAGATACGCAGTATTTT.

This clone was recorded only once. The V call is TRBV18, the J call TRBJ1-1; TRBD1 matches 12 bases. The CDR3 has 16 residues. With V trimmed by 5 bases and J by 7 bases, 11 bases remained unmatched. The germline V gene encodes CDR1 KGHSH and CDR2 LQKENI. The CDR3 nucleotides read TGTGCCAGCTCATCCCAAGAGGGACAGGGGGCGGTTGAAGCTTTCTTT. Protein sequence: CASSSQEGQGAVEAFF.